The 20 T cell receptor beta chains below were found in one sample sequenced in a study of post-analysis software for immune sequencing data. Study-level results: Compared with controls, patients had more of about five TRBV segments, including TRBV5-6, TRBV5-1 and TRBV20-1.

Their antigens remain unidentified. Sequencing libraries made from TCR beta cDNA carried unique molecular identifiers. TCRdb processed the PCR reads anew with MiXCR; each CDR3 protein has one entry. The table shows approximately 440,000 distinct CDR3 sequences, with less than 45% occurring only once. Source material: blood. These receptors were collected from a girl aged 5-17 years with multiple sclerosis.

This clonotype was observed a handful of times. The chain joins TRBV6-6 to TRBJ2-5; D call uncertain. The CDR3 sequence is 14 residues long. Per the germline V gene, CDR1 is MNHNY and CDR2 is SVGAGI (reference sequence). V gave up 0 bases and J gave up 5 bases, with 10 bases separating them. The CDR3 coding sequence is TGTGCCAGCAGTTACTCGGGTGTCCTTGAGACCCAGTACTTC. It yields the protein CASSYSGVLETQYF.

About this clonotype itself: One end of the junction fails to match germline, which may point to a read error. The J gene is TRBJ2-4, the V gene TRBV3-1; 13 positions agree with TRBD2. This CDR3 has 18 amino acids. Germline V gene lookup returns CDR1 LGHDT and CDR2 YNNKEL (reference sequence). The DNA of the CDR3 is TGTGCCAGCAGCCAAGTGGTGGGGGGACTAGCGGGATCAAACGTTCAGTACTTC. Translation gives CASSQVVGGLAGSNVQYF. Filled out from reference TRBV3-1 and TRBJ2-4, the complete variable domain reads DTAVSQTPKYLVTQMGNDKSIKCEQNLGHDTMYWYKQDSKKFLKIMFSYNNKELIINETVPNRFSPKSPDKAHLNLHINSLELGDSAVYFCASSQVVGGLAGSNVQYFGAGTRLSVL.

The rearrangement joins TRBV7-8 to TRBJ2-5, with 10 bases matching TRBD2. CDR1 and CDR2 from the germline V gene are SGHVS and FQNEAQ. The CDR3 spans 16 residues. The junction had 8 bases not matched to a gene; V was cut back by 5 bases and J by 2 bases. CDR3 in amino acids: CASSPRLSGGQETQYF. CDR3 sequence (DNA): TGTGCCAGCAGCCCACGTCTTAGCGGGGGGCAAGAGACCCAGTACTTC.

This clonotype was observed a few times. The chain links TRBV7-2 to TRBJ2-5; 7 nucleotides match TRBD1. Germline CDR1 and CDR2: SGHTA and FQGNSA. V dropped 5 bases and J dropped 1; count of bases not matched to a gene: 7. This CDR3 is 15 amino acids long. Here the CDR3 reads CASSLGQIFQETQYF. In DNA form, the CDR3 reads TGTGCCAGCAGCCTGGGACAGATTTTCCAAGAGACCCAGTACTTC.

The V gene is TRBV5-1, the J gene TRBJ2-3; D is undetermined. V was pared by 0 bases and J by 5 bases, with 7 bases between. The CDR3 runs to 13 residues. CDR1 and CDR2 (germline): SGHRS, YFSETQ. The CDR3 coding sequence is TGCGCCAGCAGCTTGGCTTGGGGAGATACGCAGTATTTT. Protein product: CASSLAWGDTQYF. Using reference TRBV5-1 and TRBJ2-3 for the parts outside the CDR3, the full variable domain is KAGVTQTPRYLIKTRGQQVTLSCSPISGHRSVSWYQQTPGQGLQFLFEYFSETQRNKGNFPGRFSGRQFSNSRSEMNVSTLELGDSALYLCASSLAWGDTQYFGPGTRLTVL.

The count of this clonotype is one. This rearrangement joins TRBV12-3 or TRBV12-4 to TRBJ1-1; perhaps TRBD1 as D (5 bases). Trimming stripped 11 bases from V and 0 bases from J, with 13 bases between. This CDR3 region has 13 residues. In DNA, the CDR3 is TGTGCCTCCAGGGAACAGCTGAACACTGAAGCTTTCTTT. Its protein is CASREQLNTEAFF.

The rearrangement joins TRBV7-8 to TRBJ2-3; 7 positions agree with TRBD2. The CDR3 sequence is 16 residues long. V was pared by 0 bases and J by 3 bases, with 6 bases of the junction left unmatched. Germline values: CDR1 SGHVS, CDR2 FQNEAQ. CDR3 residues: CASSLAVTSTTDTQYF. Written as DNA, the CDR3 is TGTGCCAGCAGCTTAGCGGTGACTAGCACGACAGATACGCAGTATTTT.

A word on this clonotype: A junction end diverges from the germline sequence, so it may reflect a read error. This chain links TRBV7-7 with TRBJ2-3; D is undetermined. CDR1 SSHAT and CDR2 FNYEAQ come from the germline V gene (reference sequence). This CDR3 region has 16 residues. CDR3 DNA: TGTGCTAGCAGCTTAGTAGGGCAAGAAGTTACAGATACGCAGTATTTT. It codes for CASSLVGQEVTDTQYF.

The V call is TRBV20-1, the J call TRBJ2-1, with 8 bases matching TRBD2. The ends lost 0 bases at V and 4 bases at J; junction bases unmatched: 5. The CDR3 loop spans 15 amino acids. Germline V CDR1 and CDR2: DFQATT, SNEGSKA (reference sequence). As DNA, the CDR3 is TGCAGTGCTAGAGATTTAGCGGGGACGTACAATGAGCAGTTCTTC. It yields the protein CSARDLAGTYNEQFF.

The chain recombines TRBV5-1 with TRBJ2-1; tentatively, D is TRBD1 (8 bases). Germline V gene sequence: CDR1 SGHRS, CDR2 YFSETQ. The V gene lost 6 bases and the J gene lost 6 bases, with 16 bases spanning the gap. CDR3 size: 14 residues. The CDR3 reads CASTLDREGNEQFF. Written as DNA, the CDR3 is TGCGCCAGCACCCTGGACAGGGAGGGCAATGAGCAGTTCTTC.

This clonotype turned up a few times. This chain connects TRBV20-1 to TRBJ2-7; unclear D gene. With the DNA end fitting TRBJ2-5 better, the J assignment may be wrong. The CDR3 consists of 11 residues. Germline CDR1 reads DFQATT; CDR2 reads SNEGSKA (reference sequence). The CDR3 loop is CSAREGQTQYF. The CDR3 DNA reads as TGCAGTGCTAGAGAGGGTCAGACCCAGTACTTC.

This chain connects TRBV27 to TRBJ2-5; 8 positions match TRBD2. V gave up 6 bases and J gave up 3 bases; unmatched junction bases: 3. The CDR3 extends over 13 amino acids. Germline assignment: CDR1 MNHEY and CDR2 SMNVEV (reference sequence). Written as DNA, the CDR3 is TGTGCCAGCAGAAAGGGACTAGAAGAGACCCAGTACTTC. Translated, it gives CASRKGLEETQYF.

The chain employs TRBV6-5 and TRBJ1-6, with 7 bases identical to TRBD1. The CDR3 runs to 17 residues. Germline V gene lookup returns CDR1 MNHEY and CDR2 SVGAGI. V shed 2 bases, J shed 7 bases, and the junction held 11 bases outside the gene matches. CDR3 region: CASSYTRTGKENSPLHF. The CDR3 nucleotides are TGTGCCAGCAGTTACACTAGGACAGGAAAGGAAAATTCACCCCTCCACTTT.

This clonotype has only a few counts. The genes are TRBV12-3 or TRBV12-4 and TRBJ2-7; 7 positions agree with TRBD1. V trimming: 5 bases; J trimming: 3 bases; junction bases outside the gene matches: 7. There are 14 residues in the CDR3. For the CDR3, the DNA is TGTGCCAGCAGTCTCGGGACAGATCTCTACGAGCAGTACTTC. It translates to CASSLGTDLYEQYF.

This clonotype has more than one count but fewer than ten. V usage is TRBV5-6 and J usage is TRBJ2-7, with a tentative D call TRBD1 (5 bases). Germline CDR1 is SGHDT and CDR2 is YYEEEE. V lost 1 base and J 4 bases, leaving 15 bases between the germline ends. This CDR3 has 15 amino acids. CDR3 in DNA: TGTGCCAGCAGCTTGAGGGCAGGGATCGTATACGAGCAGTACTTC. It is translated as CASSLRAGIVYEQYF.

This clonotype appeared a few times. The gene calls are TRBV20-1 and TRBJ1-5; no definite D call. CDR3 length: 15 amino acids. Per the germline V gene, CDR1 is DFQATT and CDR2 is SNEGSKA (reference sequence). The V end lost 0 bases, the J end lost 4 bases, and 13 bases lay between the germline ends. The CDR3 here is CSARDGSIDNQPQHF. The CDR3 region has the DNA TGCAGTGCTAGAGATGGCAGTATCGATAATCAGCCCCAGCATTTT.

The gene calls are TRBV20-1 and TRBJ2-5; 7 bases line up with TRBD1. The germline gives CDR1 DFQATT, CDR2 SNEGSKA (reference sequence). V shed 1 base, J shed 4 bases, and the junction held 6 bases outside the gene matches. This CDR3 has 14 residues. The CDR3 DNA sequence: TGCAGTGCTAGAGGGAACAGGGGCCTAGAGACCCAGTACTTC. This encodes CSARGNRGLETQYF.

This rearrangement joins TRBV20-1 to TRBJ2-7; 13 bases agree with TRBD2. The end of the DNA is better explained by TRBJ2-5, so the J call may be wrong. The germline CDR1 and CDR2 sequences are DFQATT and SNEGSKA (reference sequence). The CDR3 loop spans 15 amino acids. The CDR3 reads CSAKGLAGQEETQYF. As DNA, the CDR3 is TGCAGTGCAAAGGGACTAGCGGGACAAGAAGAGACCCAGTACTTC.

This sequence joins TRBV4-2 and TRBJ1-1; D perhaps matches TRBD1 (6 bases). V lost 7 bases to trimming and J lost 0 bases, with 12 bases between them. Germline V gene sequence: CDR1 LGHNA, CDR2 YNFKEQ. This CDR3 is 14 amino acids long. This CDR3 reads CASTYRAMNTEAFF. In DNA, the CDR3 is TGTGCCAGCACGTACAGGGCGATGAACACTGAAGCTTTCTTT.

In this sample, this clonotype turned up a few times. This sequence joins TRBV4-2 and TRBJ2-1, with 10 bases that match TRBD2. With V trimmed by 1 base and J by 5 bases, 11 bases remained unmatched. The CDR3 consists of 18 residues. Germline V lookup: CDR1 LGHNA, CDR2 YNFKEQ. This CDR3 is CASSQVGVAGGKDNEQFF. Written as DNA, the CDR3 is TGTGCCAGCAGCCAAGTGGGGGTAGCGGGAGGTAAAGACAATGAGCAGTTCTTC.